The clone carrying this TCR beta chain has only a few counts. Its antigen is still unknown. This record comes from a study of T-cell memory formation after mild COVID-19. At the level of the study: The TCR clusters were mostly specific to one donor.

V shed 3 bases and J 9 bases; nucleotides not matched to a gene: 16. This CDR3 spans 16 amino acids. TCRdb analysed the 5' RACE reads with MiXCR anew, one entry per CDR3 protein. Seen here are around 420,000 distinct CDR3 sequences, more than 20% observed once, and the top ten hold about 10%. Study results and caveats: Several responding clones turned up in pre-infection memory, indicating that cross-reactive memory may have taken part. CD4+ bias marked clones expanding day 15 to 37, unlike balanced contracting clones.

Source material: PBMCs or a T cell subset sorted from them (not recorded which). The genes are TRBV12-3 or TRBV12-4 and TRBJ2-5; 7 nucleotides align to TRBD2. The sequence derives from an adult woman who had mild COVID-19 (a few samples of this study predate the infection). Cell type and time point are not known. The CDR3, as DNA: TGTGCCAGCAGTTTTGCGGCAGGTCAAGGAACTAGCGCCCAGTACTTC. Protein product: CASSFAAGQGTSAQYF.